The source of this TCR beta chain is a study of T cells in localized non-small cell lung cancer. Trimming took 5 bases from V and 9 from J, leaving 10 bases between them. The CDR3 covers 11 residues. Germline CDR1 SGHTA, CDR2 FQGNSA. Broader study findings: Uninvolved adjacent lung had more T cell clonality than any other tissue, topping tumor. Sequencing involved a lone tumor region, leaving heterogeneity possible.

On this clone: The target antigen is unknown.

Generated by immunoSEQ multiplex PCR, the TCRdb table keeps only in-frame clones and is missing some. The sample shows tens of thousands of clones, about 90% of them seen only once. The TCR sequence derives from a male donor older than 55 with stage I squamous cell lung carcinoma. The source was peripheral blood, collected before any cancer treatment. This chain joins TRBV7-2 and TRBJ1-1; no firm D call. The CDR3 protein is CASSPGGQAFF. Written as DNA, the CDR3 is TGTGCCAGCAGCCCGGGCGGCCAAGCTTTCTTT.